This paragraph covers one T cell receptor (beta chain) sequence. The CDR3 totals 15 residues. Per germline, CDR1 MNHEY and CDR2 SVGAGI. Trimming took 3 bases from V and 0 from J, leaving 12 bases between them. Sequencing was performed with immunoSEQ multiplex PCR; in TCRdb, only in-frame clones are kept and a portion is missing. This table has around 32,000 clones, around 90% appearing once. The data are from a study of T cell changes during pregnancy in multiple sclerosis. The genes are TRBV6-5 and TRBJ2-7; D call uncertain. The source material was CD8+ T cells from peripheral blood mononuclear cells, sampled before pregnancy. The origin of this receptor is a female donor with multiple sclerosis, enrolled in a pregnancy study. The CDR3 is CASSYAKIYSYEQYF. The CDR3 coding sequence is TGTGCCAGCAGTTATGCGAAGATTTACTCCTACGAGCAGTACTTC.